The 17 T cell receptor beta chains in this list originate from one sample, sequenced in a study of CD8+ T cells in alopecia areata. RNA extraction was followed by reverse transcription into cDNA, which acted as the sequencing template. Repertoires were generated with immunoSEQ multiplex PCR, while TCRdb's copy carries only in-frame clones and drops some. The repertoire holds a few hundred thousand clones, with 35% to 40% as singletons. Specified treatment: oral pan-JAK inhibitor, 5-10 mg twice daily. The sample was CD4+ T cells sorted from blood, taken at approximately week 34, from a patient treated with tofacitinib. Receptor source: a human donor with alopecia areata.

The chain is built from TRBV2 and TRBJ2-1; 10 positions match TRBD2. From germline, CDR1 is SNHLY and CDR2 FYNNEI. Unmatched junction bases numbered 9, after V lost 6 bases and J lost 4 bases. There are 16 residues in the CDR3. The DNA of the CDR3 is TGTGCCAGCAGCGGCCGGGCTAGCGGGGGATACAATGAGCAGTTCTTC. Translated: CASSGRASGGYNEQFF.

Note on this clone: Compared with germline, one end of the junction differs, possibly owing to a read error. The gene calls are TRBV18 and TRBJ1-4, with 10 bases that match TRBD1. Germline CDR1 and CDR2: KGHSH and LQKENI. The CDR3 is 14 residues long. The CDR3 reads CASSLGQGGEQLFF. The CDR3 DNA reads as TGTGCCAGCTCACTAGGACAGGGGGGTGAACAACTGTTTTTT.

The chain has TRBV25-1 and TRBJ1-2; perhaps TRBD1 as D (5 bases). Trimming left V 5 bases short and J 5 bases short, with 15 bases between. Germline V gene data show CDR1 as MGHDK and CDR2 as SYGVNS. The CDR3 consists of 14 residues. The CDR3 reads CASSPQGLSYGYTF. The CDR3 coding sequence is TGTGCCAGCAGTCCCCAGGGACTGTCTTATGGCTACACCTTC.

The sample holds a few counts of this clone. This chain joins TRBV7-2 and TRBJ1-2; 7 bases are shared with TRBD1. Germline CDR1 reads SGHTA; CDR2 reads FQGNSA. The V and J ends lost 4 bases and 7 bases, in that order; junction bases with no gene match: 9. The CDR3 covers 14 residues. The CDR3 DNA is TGTGCCAGCAGCTCTACAGGGGATCGCATTGGCTACACCTTC. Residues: CASSSTGDRIGYTF. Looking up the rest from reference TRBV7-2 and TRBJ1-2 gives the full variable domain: GAGVSQSPSNKVTEKGKDVELRCDPISGHTALYWYRQSLGQGLEFLIYFQGNSAPDKSGLPSDRFSAERTGGSVSTLTIQRTQQEDSAVYLCASSSTGDRIGYTFGSGTRLTVV.

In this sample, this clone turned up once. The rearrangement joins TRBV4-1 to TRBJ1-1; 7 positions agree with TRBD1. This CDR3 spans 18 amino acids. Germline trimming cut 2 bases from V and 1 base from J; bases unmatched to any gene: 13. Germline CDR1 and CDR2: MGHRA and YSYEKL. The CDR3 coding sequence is TGCGCCAGCAGCCAACCCGCCGTAAAGGACAGGAAGAACACTGAAGCTTTCTTT. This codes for CASSQPAVKDRKNTEAFF.

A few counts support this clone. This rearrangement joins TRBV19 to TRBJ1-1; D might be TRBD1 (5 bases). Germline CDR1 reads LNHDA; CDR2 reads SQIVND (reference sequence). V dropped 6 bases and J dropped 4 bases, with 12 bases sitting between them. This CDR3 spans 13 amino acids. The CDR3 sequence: CASSLTVTTEAFF. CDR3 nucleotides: TGTGCCAGTAGCTTGACAGTGACCACTGAAGCTTTCTTT.

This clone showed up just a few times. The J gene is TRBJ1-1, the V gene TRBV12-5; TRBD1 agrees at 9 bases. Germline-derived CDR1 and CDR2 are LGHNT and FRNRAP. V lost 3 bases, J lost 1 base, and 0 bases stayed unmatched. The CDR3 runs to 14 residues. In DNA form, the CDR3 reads TGTGCTAGTGGTTTACAGGGGGCGAACACTGAAGCTTTCTTT. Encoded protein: CASGLQGANTEAFF.

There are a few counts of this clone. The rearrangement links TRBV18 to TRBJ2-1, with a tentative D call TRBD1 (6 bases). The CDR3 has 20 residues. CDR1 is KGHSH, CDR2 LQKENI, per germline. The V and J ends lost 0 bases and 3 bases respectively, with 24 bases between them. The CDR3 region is CASSPPRVGRGVRDYNEQFF. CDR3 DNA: TGTGCCAGCTCACCACCGAGAGTAGGCAGGGGAGTACGCGACTACAATGAGCAGTTCTTC.

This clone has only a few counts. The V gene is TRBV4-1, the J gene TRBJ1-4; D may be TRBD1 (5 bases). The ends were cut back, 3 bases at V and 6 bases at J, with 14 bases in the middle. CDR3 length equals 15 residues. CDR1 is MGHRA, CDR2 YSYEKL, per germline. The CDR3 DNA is TGCGCCAGCAGCCATCCGTTGTCCAGGGATGAAAAACTGTTTTTT. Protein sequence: CASSHPLSRDEKLFF.

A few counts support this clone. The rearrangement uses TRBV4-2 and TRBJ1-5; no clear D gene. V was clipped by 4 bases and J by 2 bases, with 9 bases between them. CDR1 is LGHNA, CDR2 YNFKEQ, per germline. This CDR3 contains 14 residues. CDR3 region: CASSPVWGNQPQHF. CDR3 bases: TGTGCCAGCAGCCCGGTATGGGGCAATCAGCCCCAGCATTTT.

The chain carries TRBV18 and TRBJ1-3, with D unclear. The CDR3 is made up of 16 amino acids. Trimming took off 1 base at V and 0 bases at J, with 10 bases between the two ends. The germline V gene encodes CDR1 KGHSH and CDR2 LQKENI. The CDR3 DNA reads TGTGCCAGCTCACCACAGGGAACCAACTCTGGAAACACCATATATTTT. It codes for CASSPQGTNSGNTIYF.

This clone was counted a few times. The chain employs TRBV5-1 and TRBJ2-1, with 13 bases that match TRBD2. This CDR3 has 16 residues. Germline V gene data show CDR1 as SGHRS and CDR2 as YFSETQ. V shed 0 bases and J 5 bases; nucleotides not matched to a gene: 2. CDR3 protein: CASSLGTSGGNNEQFF. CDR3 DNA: TGCGCCAGCAGCTTGGGGACTAGCGGGGGTAACAATGAGCAGTTCTTC. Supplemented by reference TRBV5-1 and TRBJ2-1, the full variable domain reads KAGVTQTPRYLIKTRGQQVTLSCSPISGHRSVSWYQQTPGQGLQFLFEYFSETQRNKGNFPGRFSGRQFSNSRSEMNVSTLELGDSALYLCASSLGTSGGNNEQFFGPGTRLTVL.

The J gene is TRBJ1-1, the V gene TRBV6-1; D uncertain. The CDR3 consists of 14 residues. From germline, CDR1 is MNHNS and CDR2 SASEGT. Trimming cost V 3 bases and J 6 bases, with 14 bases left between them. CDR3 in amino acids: CASSDGFIPAEAFF. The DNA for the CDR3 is TGTGCCAGCAGTGATGGGTTTATTCCGGCTGAAGCTTTCTTT.

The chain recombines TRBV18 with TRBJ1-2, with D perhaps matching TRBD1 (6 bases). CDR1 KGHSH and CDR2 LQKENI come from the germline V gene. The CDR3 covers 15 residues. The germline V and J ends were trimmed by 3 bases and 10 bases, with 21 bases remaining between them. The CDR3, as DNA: TGTGCCAGCTCACCGACGTCAACCTTCCAGGGACACTACACCTTC. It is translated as CASSPTSTFQGHYTF.

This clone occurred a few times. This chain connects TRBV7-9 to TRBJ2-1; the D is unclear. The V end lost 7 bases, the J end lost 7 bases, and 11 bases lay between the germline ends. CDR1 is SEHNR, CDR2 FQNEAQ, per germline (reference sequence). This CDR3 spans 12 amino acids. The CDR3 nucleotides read TGTGCCAGCAACCGCGTGGGGAATGAGCAGTTCTTC. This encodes CASNRVGNEQFF. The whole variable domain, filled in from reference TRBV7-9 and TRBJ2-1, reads DTGVSQNPRHKITKRGQNVTFRCDPISEHNRLYWYRQTLGQGPEFLTYFQNEAQLEKSRLLSDRFSAERPKGSFSTLEIQRTEQGDSAMYLCASNRVGNEQFFGPGTRLTVL.

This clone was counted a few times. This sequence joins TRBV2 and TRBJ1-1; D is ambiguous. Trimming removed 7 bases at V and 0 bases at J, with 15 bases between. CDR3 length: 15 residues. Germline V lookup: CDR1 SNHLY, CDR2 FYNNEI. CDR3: CASNEPLFMNTEAFF. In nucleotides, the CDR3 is TGTGCCAGCAACGAACCCCTGTTCATGAACACTGAAGCTTTCTTT.

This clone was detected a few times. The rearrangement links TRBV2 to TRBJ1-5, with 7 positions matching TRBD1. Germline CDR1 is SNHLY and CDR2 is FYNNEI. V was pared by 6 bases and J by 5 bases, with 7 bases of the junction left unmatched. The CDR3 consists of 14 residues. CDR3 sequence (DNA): TGTGCCAGCAGCCTGACAGGGAGGGATCAGCCCCAGCATTTT. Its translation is CASSLTGRDQPQHF. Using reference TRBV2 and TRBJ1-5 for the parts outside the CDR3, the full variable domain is EPEVTQTPSHQVTQMGQEVILRCVPISNHLYFYWYRQILGQKVEFLVSFYNNEISEKSEIFDDQFSVERPDGSNFTLKIRSTKLEDSAMYFCASSLTGRDQPQHFGDGTRLSIL.